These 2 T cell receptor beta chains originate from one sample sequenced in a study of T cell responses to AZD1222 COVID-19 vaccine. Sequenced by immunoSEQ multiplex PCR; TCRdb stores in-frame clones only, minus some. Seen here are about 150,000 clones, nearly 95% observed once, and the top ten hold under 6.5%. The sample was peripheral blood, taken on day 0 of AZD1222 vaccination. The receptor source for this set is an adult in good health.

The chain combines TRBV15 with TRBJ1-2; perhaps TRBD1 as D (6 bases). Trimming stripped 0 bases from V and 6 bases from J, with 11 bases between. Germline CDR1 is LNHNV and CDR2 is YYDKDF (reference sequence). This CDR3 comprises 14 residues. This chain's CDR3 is CATSRDQGRNGYTF. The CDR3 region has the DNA TGTGCCACCAGCAGAGATCAGGGGAGGAATGGCTACACCTTC.

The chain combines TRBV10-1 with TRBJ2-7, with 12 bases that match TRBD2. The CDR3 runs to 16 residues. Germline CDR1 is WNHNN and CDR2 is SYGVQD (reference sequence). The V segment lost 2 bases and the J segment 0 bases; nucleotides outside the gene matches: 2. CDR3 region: CASSEGTSGFSYEQYF. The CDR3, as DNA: TGCGCCAGCAGTGAGGGGACTAGCGGGTTCTCCTACGAGCAGTACTTC.